Sequencing of this T cell receptor beta chain was carried out in a study of OX40 agonist ivuxolimab in advanced cancers. At the level of the study: A history of anti-PD-1, anti-PD-L1 or anti-CTLA-4 therapy was acceptable, and approximately 39% had some.

V gave up 4 bases and J gave up 0 bases, with 10 bases separating them. Germline-derived CDR1 and CDR2 are SNHLY and FYNNEI. The CDR3 spans 16 residues. The assay was immunoSEQ multiplex PCR, and TCRdb's table has in-frame clones only and misses some. The sample carries 58,000 or so clones, about four fifths recorded once. The clonotype comes from an adult with an advanced solid tumor such as melanoma, head and neck, liver or kidney cancer. The rearrangement links TRBV2 to TRBJ1-6, with D uncertain. The specimen was CD4+ or CD8+ T cells sorted from blood, collected in a trial of the OX40 agonist ivuxolimab. The CDR3 is CASSGVGVSYNSPLHF. CDR3 nucleotide sequence: TGTGCCAGCAGTGGCGTGGGAGTCTCCTATAATTCACCCCTCCACTTT.